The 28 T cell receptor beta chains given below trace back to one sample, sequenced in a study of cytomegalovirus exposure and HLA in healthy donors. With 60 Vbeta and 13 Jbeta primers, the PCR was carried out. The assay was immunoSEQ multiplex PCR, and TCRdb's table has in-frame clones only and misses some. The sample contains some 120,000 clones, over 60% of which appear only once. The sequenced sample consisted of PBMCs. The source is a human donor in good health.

The CDR3 loop reads CASSLGLTSGGSTDTQYF. As DNA, the CDR3 is TGCGCCAGCAGCTTGGGGCTCACTAGCGGGGGGAGCACAGATACGCAGTATTTT. This chain links TRBV5-1 with TRBJ2-3, with 12 positions matching TRBD2. Trimming took 0 bases from V and 0 from J; bases not matched to a gene: 5. Germline V gives CDR1 SGHRS, CDR2 YFSETQ. The CDR3 totals 18 residues.

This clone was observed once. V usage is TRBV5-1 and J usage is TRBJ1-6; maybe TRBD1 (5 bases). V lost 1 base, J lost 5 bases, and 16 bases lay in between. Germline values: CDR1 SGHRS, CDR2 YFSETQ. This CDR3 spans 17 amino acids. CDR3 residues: CASSLPGGDLNNSPLHF. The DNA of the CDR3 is TGCGCCAGCAGCTTGCCCGGGGGGGATCTAAATAATTCACCCCTCCACTTT.

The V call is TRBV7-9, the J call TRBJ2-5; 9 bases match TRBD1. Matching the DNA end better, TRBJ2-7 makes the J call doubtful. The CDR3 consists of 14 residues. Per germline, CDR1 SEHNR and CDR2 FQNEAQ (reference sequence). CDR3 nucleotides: TGTGCCAGCAGCTTCTCTACAGGGGGCGACGAGCAGTACTTC. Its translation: CASSFSTGGDEQYF.

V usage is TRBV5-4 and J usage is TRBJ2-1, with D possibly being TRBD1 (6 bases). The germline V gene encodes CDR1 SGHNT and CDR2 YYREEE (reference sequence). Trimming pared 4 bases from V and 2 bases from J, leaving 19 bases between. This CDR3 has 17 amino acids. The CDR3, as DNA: TGTGCCAGCAGCGTAGGACAGATAGATCATCCCTACAATGAGCAGTTCTTC. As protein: CASSVGQIDHPYNEQFF.

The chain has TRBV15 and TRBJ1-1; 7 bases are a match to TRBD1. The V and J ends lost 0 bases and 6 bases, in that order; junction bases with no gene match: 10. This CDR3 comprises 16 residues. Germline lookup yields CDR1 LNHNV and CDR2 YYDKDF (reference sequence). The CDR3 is CATSRDRVGGGAEAFF. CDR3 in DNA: TGTGCCACCAGCAGAGATAGGGTAGGGGGCGGCGCTGAAGCTTTCTTT.

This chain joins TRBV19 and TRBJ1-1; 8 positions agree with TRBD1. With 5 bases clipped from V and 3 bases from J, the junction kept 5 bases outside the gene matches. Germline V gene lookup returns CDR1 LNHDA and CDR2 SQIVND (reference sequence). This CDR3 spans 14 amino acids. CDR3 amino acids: CASSPDRGYTEAFF. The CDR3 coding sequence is TGTGCCAGTAGTCCCGACAGGGGTTACACTGAAGCTTTCTTT.

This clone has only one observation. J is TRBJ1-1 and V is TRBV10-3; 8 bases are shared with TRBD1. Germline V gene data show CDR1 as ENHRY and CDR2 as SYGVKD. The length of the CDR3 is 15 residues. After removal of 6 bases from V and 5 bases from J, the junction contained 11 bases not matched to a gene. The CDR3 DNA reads TGTGCCATCAGCCGGGCACAGGGGGTCGGGACTGAAGCTTTCTTT. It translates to CAISRAQGVGTEAFF.

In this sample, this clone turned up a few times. The CDR3 sequence: CASSPARGTHEQYF. The CDR3 DNA sequence: TGCGCCAGCAGCCCGGCGCGGGGGACCCACGAGCAGTACTTC. V and J are TRBV5-1 and TRBJ2-7; TRBD2 matches at 7 bases. The V and J ends lost 4 bases and 5 bases, in that order; junction bases with no gene match: 9. The germline gives CDR1 SGHRS, CDR2 YFSETQ. The CDR3 length is 14 residues.

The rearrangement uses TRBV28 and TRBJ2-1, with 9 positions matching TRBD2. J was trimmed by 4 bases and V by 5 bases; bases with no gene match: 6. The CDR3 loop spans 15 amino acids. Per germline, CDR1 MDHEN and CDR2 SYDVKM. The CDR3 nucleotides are TGTGCCAGCAGTCCTCGACTAGCGGAATACAATGAGCAGTTCTTC. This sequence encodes CASSPRLAEYNEQFF. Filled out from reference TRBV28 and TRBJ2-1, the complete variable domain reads DVKVTQSSRYLVKRTGEKVFLECVQDMDHENMFWYRQDPGLGLRLIYFSYDVKMKEKGDIPEGYSVSREKKERFSLILESASTNQTSMYLCASSPRLAEYNEQFFGPGTRLTVL.

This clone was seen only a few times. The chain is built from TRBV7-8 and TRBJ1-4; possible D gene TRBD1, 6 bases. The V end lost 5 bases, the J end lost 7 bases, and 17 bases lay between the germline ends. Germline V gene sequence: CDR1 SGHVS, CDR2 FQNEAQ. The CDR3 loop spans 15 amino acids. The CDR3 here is CASSPIQGTGEKLFF. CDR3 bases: TGTGCCAGCAGCCCAATACAGGGAACAGGTGAAAAACTGTTTTTT.

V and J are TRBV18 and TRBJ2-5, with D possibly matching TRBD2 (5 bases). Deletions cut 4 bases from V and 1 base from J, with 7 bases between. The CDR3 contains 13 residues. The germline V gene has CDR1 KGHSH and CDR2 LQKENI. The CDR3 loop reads CASSLAPQETQYF. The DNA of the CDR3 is TGTGCCAGCTCACTAGCGCCCCAAGAGACCCAGTACTTC.

DNA of the CDR3: TGTGCCAGCAGCCAGTCGCAGACTAGCGGGGGGCCCTCCTACAATGAGCAGTTCTTC. Its translation is CASSQSQTSGGPSYNEQFF. V usage is TRBV4-2 and J usage is TRBJ2-1; 13 bases agree with TRBD2. CDR1 and CDR2 (germline): LGHNA, YNFKEQ. V shed 3 bases and J 0 bases; nucleotides not matched to a gene: 8. The CDR3 is 19 amino acids.

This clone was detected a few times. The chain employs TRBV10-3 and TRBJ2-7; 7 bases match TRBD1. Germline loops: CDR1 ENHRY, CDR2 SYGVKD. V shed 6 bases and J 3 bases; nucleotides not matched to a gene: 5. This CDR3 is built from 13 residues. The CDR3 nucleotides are TGTGCCATCAGCTACAGGGGCGACTACGAGCAGTACTTC. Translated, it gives CAISYRGDYEQYF.

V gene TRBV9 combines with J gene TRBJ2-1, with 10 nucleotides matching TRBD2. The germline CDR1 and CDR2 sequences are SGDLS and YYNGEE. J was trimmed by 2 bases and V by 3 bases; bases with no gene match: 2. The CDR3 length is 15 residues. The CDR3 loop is CASSATSGAYNEQFF. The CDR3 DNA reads TGTGCCAGCAGCGCTACTAGCGGGGCCTACAATGAGCAGTTCTTC.

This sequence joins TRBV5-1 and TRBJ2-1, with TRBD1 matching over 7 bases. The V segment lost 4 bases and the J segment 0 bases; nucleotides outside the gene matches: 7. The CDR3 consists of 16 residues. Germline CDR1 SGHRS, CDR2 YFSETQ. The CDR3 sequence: CASSRIGDSSYNEQFF. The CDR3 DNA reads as TGCGCCAGCAGCCGCATCGGGGACAGCTCCTACAATGAGCAGTTCTTC.

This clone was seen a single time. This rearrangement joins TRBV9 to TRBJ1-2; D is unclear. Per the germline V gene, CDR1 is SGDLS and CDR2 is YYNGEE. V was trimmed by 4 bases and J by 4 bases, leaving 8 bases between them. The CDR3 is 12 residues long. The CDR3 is CASSSGIYGYTF. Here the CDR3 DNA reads TGTGCCAGCAGCTCGGGGATCTATGGCTACACCTTC.

CDR3 DNA sequence: TGTGCCATCAGTCCCGGGACAGATTTTAATGAAAAACTGTTTTTT. This translates into CAISPGTDFNEKLFF. The V call is TRBV10-3, the J call TRBJ1-4; 7 nucleotides align to TRBD1. This CDR3 spans 15 amino acids. V lost 5 bases, J lost 4 bases, and 7 bases stayed unmatched. The germline V gene encodes CDR1 ENHRY and CDR2 SYGVKD.

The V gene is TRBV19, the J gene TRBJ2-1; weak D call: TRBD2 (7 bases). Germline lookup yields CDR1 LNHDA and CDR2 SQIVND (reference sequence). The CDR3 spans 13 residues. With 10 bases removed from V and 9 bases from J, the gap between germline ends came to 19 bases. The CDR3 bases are TGTGCCACCAAGGAGGGGGGGTTCACTGAGCAGTTCTTC. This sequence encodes CATKEGGFTEQFF.

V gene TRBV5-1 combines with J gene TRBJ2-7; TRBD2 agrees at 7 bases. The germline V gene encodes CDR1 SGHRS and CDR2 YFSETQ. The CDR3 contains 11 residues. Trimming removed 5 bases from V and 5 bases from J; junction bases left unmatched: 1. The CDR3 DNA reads TGCGCCAGCAGGGGAGGGGACGAGCAGTACTTC. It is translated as CASRGGDEQYF.

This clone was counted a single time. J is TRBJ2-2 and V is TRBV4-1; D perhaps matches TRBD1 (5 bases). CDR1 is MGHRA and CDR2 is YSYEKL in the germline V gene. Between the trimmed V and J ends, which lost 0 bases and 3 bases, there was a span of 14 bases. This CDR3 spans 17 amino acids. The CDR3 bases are TGCGCCAGCAGCCAAGATGACAGTGTGACGTACACCGGGGAGCTGTTTTTT. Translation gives CASSQDDSVTYTGELFF.

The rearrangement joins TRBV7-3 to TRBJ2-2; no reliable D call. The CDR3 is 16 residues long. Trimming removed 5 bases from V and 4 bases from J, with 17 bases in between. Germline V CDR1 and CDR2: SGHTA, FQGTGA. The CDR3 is CASSPVNGAATGELFF. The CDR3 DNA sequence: TGTGCCAGCAGCCCAGTCAACGGAGCTGCCACCGGGGAGCTGTTTTTT.

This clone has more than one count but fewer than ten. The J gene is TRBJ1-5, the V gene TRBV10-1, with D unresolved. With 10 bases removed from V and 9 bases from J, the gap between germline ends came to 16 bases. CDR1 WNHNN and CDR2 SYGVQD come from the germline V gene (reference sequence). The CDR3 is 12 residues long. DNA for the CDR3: TGCGCCACCGGACTCCCGTCTCCGCCCCAGCATTTT. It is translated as CATGLPSPPQHF.

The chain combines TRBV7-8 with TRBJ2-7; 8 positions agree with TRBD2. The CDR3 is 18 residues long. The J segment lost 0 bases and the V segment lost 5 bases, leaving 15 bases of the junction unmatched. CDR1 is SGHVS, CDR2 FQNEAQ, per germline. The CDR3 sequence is CASSPSGRGAVSSYEQYF. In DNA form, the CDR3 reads TGTGCCAGCAGCCCGAGCGGGCGGGGGGCCGTAAGCTCCTACGAGCAGTACTTC.

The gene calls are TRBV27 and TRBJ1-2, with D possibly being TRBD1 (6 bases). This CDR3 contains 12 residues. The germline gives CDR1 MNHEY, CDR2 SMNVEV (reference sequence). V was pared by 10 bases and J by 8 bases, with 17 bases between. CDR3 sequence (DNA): TGTGCCACCTCGAGGCAGGGGTACGGCTACACCTTC. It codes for CATSRQGYGYTF.

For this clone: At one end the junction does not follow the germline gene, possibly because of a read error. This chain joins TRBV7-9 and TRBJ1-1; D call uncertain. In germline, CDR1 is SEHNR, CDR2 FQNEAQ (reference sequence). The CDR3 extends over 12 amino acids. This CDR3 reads CSSSRSAVEAFF. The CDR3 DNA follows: TGTTCCAGCAGCCGAAGCGCAGTGGAAGCTTTCTTT.

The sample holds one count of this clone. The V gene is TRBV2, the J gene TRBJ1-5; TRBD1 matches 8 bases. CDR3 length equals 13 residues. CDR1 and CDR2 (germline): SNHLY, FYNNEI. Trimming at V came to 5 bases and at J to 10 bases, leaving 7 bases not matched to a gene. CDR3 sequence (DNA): TGTGCCAGCAGTCCGGGACAGGCCGTTCCCCAGCATTTT. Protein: CASSPGQAVPQHF.

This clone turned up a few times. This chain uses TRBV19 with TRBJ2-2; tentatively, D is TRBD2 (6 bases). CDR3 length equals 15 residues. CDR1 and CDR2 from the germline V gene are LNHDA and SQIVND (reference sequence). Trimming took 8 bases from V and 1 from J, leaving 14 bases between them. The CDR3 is CASSLIAVNTGELFF. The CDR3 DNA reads TGTGCCAGTTCCCTAATAGCGGTGAACACCGGGGAGCTGTTTTTT.

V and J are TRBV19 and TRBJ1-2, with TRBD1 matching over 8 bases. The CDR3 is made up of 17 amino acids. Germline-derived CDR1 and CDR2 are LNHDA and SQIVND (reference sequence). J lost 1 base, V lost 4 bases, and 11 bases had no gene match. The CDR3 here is CASSTGTGQGFNYGYTF. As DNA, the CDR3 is TGTGCCAGTAGTACCGGGACAGGTCAGGGATTTAACTATGGCTACACCTTC.